The next 25 T cell receptor beta chains were all read from a single sample in a study of T cell responses to AZD1222 COVID-19 vaccine. The data were produced by immunoSEQ multiplex PCR, yet TCRdb's version contains in-frame clones alone and is incomplete. There are around 130,000 clones in the sample; roughly nine tenths occur only once, and 3% lies in the top ten. The specimen comprised peripheral blood, sampled 28 days after the second AZD1222 dose. These receptors all come from an adult who received the AZD1222 COVID-19 vaccine.

This clone was recorded once. The chain couples TRBV27 to TRBJ2-4, with TRBD2 as a possible D gene (7 bases). Trimming removed 2 bases at V and 6 bases at J, with 11 bases between. Germline V gene sequence: CDR1 MNHEY, CDR2 SMNVEV (reference sequence). The length of the CDR3 is 14 residues. In DNA form, the CDR3 reads TGTGCCAGCAGTTTAGGCGGGGGCTTAAACATTCAGTACTTC. Its translation: CASSLGGGLNIQYF.

This chain links TRBV18 with TRBJ2-1, with 11 bases aligning to TRBD2. V shed 0 bases and J 0 bases; nucleotides not matched to a gene: 1. CDR3 length equals 17 residues. Germline CDR1 KGHSH, CDR2 LQKENI. DNA of the CDR3: TGTGCCAGCTCACCACCAACTAGCGGGGGCTCCTACAATGAGCAGTTCTTC. Its protein is CASSPPTSGGSYNEQFF.

The chain has TRBV7-2 and TRBJ1-1; D unresolved. The CDR3 is made up of 12 amino acids. Germline CDR1 and CDR2: SGHTA and FQGNSA. V lost 5 bases and J 10 bases, leaving 14 bases between the germline ends. The CDR3 loop reads CASSPKSQPAFF. The DNA for the CDR3 is TGTGCCAGCAGCCCCAAGTCCCAACCAGCTTTCTTT. Together with reference TRBV7-2 and TRBJ1-1, the CDR3 gives the full variable domain: GAGVSQSPSNKVTEKGKDVELRCDPISGHTALYWYRQSLGQGLEFLIYFQGNSAPDKSGLPSDRFSAERTGGSVSTLTIQRTQQEDSAVYLCASSPKSQPAFFGQGTRLTVV.

This rearrangement joins TRBV7-9 to TRBJ1-1; D is perhaps TRBD1 (5 bases). Between the trimmed V and J ends, which lost 1 base and 4 bases, there was a span of 13 bases. CDR3 length equals 15 residues. From germline, CDR1 is SEHNR and CDR2 FQNEAQ (reference sequence). The CDR3 loop reads CASSLEPGVGTEAFF. CDR3 in DNA: TGTGCCAGCAGCTTAGAACCGGGGGTGGGCACTGAAGCTTTCTTT.

The chain uses TRBV4-1 and TRBJ1-2; no clear D gene. Germline V CDR1 and CDR2: MGHRA, YSYEKL. There are 16 residues in the CDR3. Trimming took 0 bases from V and 4 from J, leaving 15 bases between them. CDR3 amino acids: CASSQDSQRLIYGYTF. CDR3 DNA sequence: TGCGCCAGCAGCCAAGATAGTCAGCGGTTAATCTATGGCTACACCTTC.

This chain links TRBV25-1 with TRBJ2-5; D might be TRBD2 (5 bases). This CDR3 contains 13 residues. V was trimmed by 2 bases and J by 6 bases, leaving 10 bases between them. CDR1 MGHDK and CDR2 SYGVNS come from the germline V gene. CDR3 amino acids: CASSEGLGQTQYF. For the CDR3, the DNA is TGTGCCAGCAGTGAAGGACTCGGGCAGACCCAGTACTTC.

V usage is TRBV7-3 and J usage is TRBJ1-2; D might be TRBD1 (5 bases). Trimming removed 3 bases from V and 2 bases from J, with 13 bases in between. Per germline, CDR1 SGHTA and CDR2 FQGTGA. There are 15 residues in the CDR3. The CDR3 DNA reads TGTGCCAGCAGCTTGTACGCAGGGCGAAACTATGGCTACACCTTC. Its protein is CASSLYAGRNYGYTF.

The chain combines TRBV5-5 with TRBJ1-6; D gene unclear. CDR1 and CDR2 from the germline V gene are SGHKS and YYEKEE (reference sequence). The ends were cut back, 0 bases at V and 0 bases at J, with 7 bases in the middle. CDR3 size: 16 residues. The CDR3 sequence: CASSLAQSSYNSPLHF. CDR3 nucleotide sequence: TGTGCCAGCAGCTTGGCTCAAAGCTCCTATAATTCACCCCTCCACTTT.

The chain has TRBV30 and TRBJ1-6; D gene uncertain. Trimming cost V 2 bases and J 0 bases, with 11 bases left between them. The CDR3 runs to 16 residues. Germline CDR1 is GTSNPN and CDR2 is SVGIG (reference sequence). The CDR3, as DNA: TGTGCCTGGAGTCGCACGGTGAGCTCCTATAATTCACCCCTCCACTTT. It codes for CAWSRTVSSYNSPLHF.

The CDR3 here is CASSLTRKDTQYF. In DNA form, the CDR3 reads TGTGCCAGCAGCTTAACTCGGAAGGATACGCAGTATTTT. The chain is built from TRBV11-2 and TRBJ2-3; D not certain. Trimming stripped 2 bases from V and 6 bases from J, with 9 bases between. The CDR3 spans 13 residues. The germline gives CDR1 SGHAT, CDR2 FQNNGV.

The chain links TRBV7-2 to TRBJ2-1; 10 bases line up with TRBD1. This CDR3 has 15 residues. Germline V gene data show CDR1 as SGHTA and CDR2 as FQGNSA. Losses at the gene ends were 5 bases for V and 7 bases for J; bases not matched to a gene: 8. For the CDR3, the DNA is TGTGCCAGCAGCCGGGACAGGGGCGGTATAAATGAGCAGTTCTTC. It is translated as CASSRDRGGINEQFF.

This clone was detected a few times. The J gene is TRBJ1-1, the V gene TRBV6-5, with TRBD1 matching over 10 bases. V lost 0 bases, J lost 6 bases, and 7 bases stayed unmatched. Germline V gene data show CDR1 as MNHEY and CDR2 as SVGAGI. The CDR3 sequence is 16 residues long. The CDR3 DNA reads TGTGCCAGCAGTTACTCAATTACCGGGACAGGGGCTGAAGCTTTCTTT. Translating gives CASSYSITGTGAEAFF.

The rearrangement uses TRBV24-1 and TRBJ1-5; unclear D gene. CDR3 length equals 15 residues. Trimming stripped 2 bases from V and 4 bases from J, with 11 bases between. The germline gives CDR1 KGHDR, CDR2 SFDVKD. The CDR3 bases are TGTGCCACCAGTGATTCCCGGGTAGCTAATCAGCCCCAGCATTTT. The encoded protein is CATSDSRVANQPQHF.

This chain joins TRBV5-4 and TRBJ1-6; tentative D call: TRBD1 (5 bases). V gave up 0 bases and J gave up 6 bases, with 10 bases separating them. The CDR3 consists of 15 residues. The germline V gene has CDR1 SGHNT and CDR2 YYREEE (reference sequence). CDR3 nucleotides: TGTGCCAGCAGCTTGGCCTGGGGGAGTAATTCACCCCTCCACTTT. Protein product: CASSLAWGSNSPLHF. Full variable domain (rest looked up from reference TRBV5-4 and TRBJ1-6): ETGVTQSPTHLIKTRGQQVTLRCSSQSGHNTVSWYQQALGQGPQFIFQYYREEENGRGNFPPRFSGLQFPNYSSELNVNALELDDSALYLCASSLAWGSNSPLHFGNGTRLTVT.

The chain carries TRBV3-1 (or the pseudogene TRBV3-2) and TRBJ2-5; D perhaps matches TRBD1 (6 bases). CDR1 is LGHDT, CDR2 YNNKEL, per germline (reference sequence). V was shortened by 3 bases and J by 4 bases, with 15 bases between the two germline ends. This CDR3 is 15 amino acids long. CDR3: CASSQDPGVPETQYF. As DNA, the CDR3 is TGTGCCAGCAGCCAGGATCCAGGGGTCCCAGAGACCCAGTACTTC.

The V gene is TRBV20-1, the J gene TRBJ1-3; D is unclear. Germline values: CDR1 DFQATT, CDR2 SNEGSKA (reference sequence). The V gene lost 6 bases and the J gene lost 11 bases, with 11 bases spanning the gap. The CDR3 spans 10 residues. The CDR3 protein is CSAQGRAIYF. CDR3 sequence (DNA): TGCAGTGCCCAAGGCCGGGCCATATATTTT.

The CDR3 sequence is CASSYRGGTLHF. CDR3 DNA: TGTGCCAGCAGTTACCGGGGGGGGACCCTCCACTTT. This chain connects TRBV6-5 to TRBJ1-6, with D possibly being TRBD1 (5 bases). The germline CDR1 and CDR2 sequences are MNHEY and SVGAGI. The length of the CDR3 is 12 residues. Deletions cut 2 bases from V and 14 bases from J, with 10 bases between.

In its sample, this clone was seen once. The chain joins TRBV2 to TRBJ2-7; 8 bases line up with TRBD2. Trimming at V came to 4 bases and at J to 0 bases, leaving 5 bases not matched to a gene. The CDR3 sequence is 15 residues long. Per the germline V gene, CDR1 is SNHLY and CDR2 is FYNNEI. CDR3 sequence (DNA): TGTGCCAGCAGTGGGCGGGGGGTCTTCTCCTACGAGCAGTACTTC. Its translation: CASSGRGVFSYEQYF.

The genes are TRBV6-5 and TRBJ2-2; a weak D match, TRBD2 (5 bases). The CDR3 spans 14 residues. Germline CDR1 is MNHEY and CDR2 is SVGAGI. V lost 7 bases and J 5 bases, leaving 14 bases between the germline ends. The CDR3 is CASTYSTNTGELFF. DNA of the CDR3: TGTGCCAGCACCTACTCGACTAATACCGGGGAGCTGTTTTTT.

The chain joins TRBV13 to TRBJ1-3; 7 bases align to TRBD1. V shed 1 base and J 7 bases; nucleotides not matched to a gene: 7. Germline values: CDR1 PRHDT, CDR2 FYEKMQ (reference sequence). This CDR3 has 15 amino acids. CDR3 protein: CASSLDRGRGNTIYF. The CDR3 coding sequence is TGTGCCAGCAGCTTAGATAGGGGGCGCGGGAACACCATATATTTT.

This chain links TRBV9 with TRBJ1-1, with 8 nucleotides matching TRBD1. In germline, CDR1 is SGDLS, CDR2 YYNGEE. CDR3 size: 15 residues. J lost 3 bases, V lost 3 bases, and 7 bases had no gene match. The CDR3 sequence: CASSGRTGRDTEAFF. The CDR3 DNA follows: TGTGCCAGCAGCGGGAGGACAGGGAGGGACACTGAAGCTTTCTTT.

This clone came up once. This chain links TRBV30 with TRBJ1-4; 8 bases match TRBD1. Germline trimming cut 2 bases from V and 4 bases from J; bases unmatched to any gene: 3. Germline values: CDR1 GTSNPN, CDR2 SVGIG (reference sequence). CDR3 length: 14 amino acids. The CDR3 coding sequence is TGTGCCTGGAGTAGACAGGGGATTAATGAAAAACTGTTTTTT. It codes for CAWSRQGINEKLFF.

The rearrangement links TRBV5-5 to TRBJ1-2, with 11 positions matching TRBD1. Germline lookup yields CDR1 SGHKS and CDR2 YYEKEE (reference sequence). This CDR3 has 14 amino acids. J lost 4 bases, V lost 5 bases, and 4 bases had no gene match. CDR3 sequence reads: CASSPDRGPYGYTF. The CDR3 DNA sequence: TGTGCCAGCAGTCCGGACAGGGGGCCCTATGGCTACACCTTC.

The J gene is TRBJ1-5, the V gene TRBV7-2; D remains ambiguous. Per germline, CDR1 SGHTA and CDR2 FQGNSA. The length of the CDR3 is 14 residues. V lost 5 bases to trimming and J lost 5 bases, with 13 bases between them. The CDR3 coding sequence is TGTGCCAGCAGCCCGGACCAGACCCATCAGCCCCAGCATTTT. Its protein is CASSPDQTHQPQHF.

This clone was recorded many times. The CDR3 spells CASSQVWTGNIPNEKLFF. The CDR3 nucleotides read TGCGCCAGCAGCCAAGTATGGACAGGGAACATACCTAATGAAAAACTGTTTTTT. The chain recombines TRBV4-1 with TRBJ1-4; 8 bases align to TRBD1. Trimming took 1 base from V and 3 from J; bases not matched to a gene: 10. The CDR3 length is 18 residues. Germline V gives CDR1 MGHRA, CDR2 YSYEKL.